Listed here are 7 T cell receptor beta chains from one sample, sequenced in a study of cytotoxic CD8 clonotypes in ibrutinib-treated CLL. The assay was immunoSEQ multiplex PCR, and TCRdb's table has in-frame clones only and misses some. The sample lists approximately 160,000 clones; 88% were seen once. Here the sequenced sample was PBMCs, taken at disease progression, from a patient treated with ibrutinib. The receptors here all came from a human donor with chronic lymphocytic leukemia.

This clone was observed a handful of times. This rearrangement joins TRBV19 to TRBJ2-7; no definite D call. V lost 1 base and J lost 7, with 11 bases in between. CDR1 is LNHDA, CDR2 SQIVND, per germline (reference sequence). This CDR3 spans 13 amino acids. This CDR3 reads CASSIGGVAEQYF. The CDR3 region has the DNA TGTGCCAGTAGTATAGGTGGGGTAGCAGAGCAGTACTTC.

The chain uses TRBV5-1 and TRBJ2-1, with 10 positions matching TRBD1. The germline V gene has CDR1 SGHRS and CDR2 YFSETQ. This CDR3 spans 14 amino acids. The V gene end was trimmed by 4 bases and the J gene end by 8 bases; junction bases not matched to a gene: 6. This CDR3 is CASSARGQGYEQFF. The CDR3 region has the DNA TGCGCCAGCAGCGCGAGGGGACAGGGGTATGAGCAGTTCTTC.

The V call is TRBV28, the J call TRBJ1-1; 9 bases map to TRBD1. Germline-derived CDR1 and CDR2 are MDHEN and SYDVKM. V shed 6 bases and J 3 bases; nucleotides not matched to a gene: 8. This CDR3 is 15 amino acids long. CDR3 loop: CASRDRDRVDTEAFF. The CDR3 DNA follows: TGTGCCAGCAGAGACCGGGACAGGGTGGACACTGAAGCTTTCTTT. Looking up the rest from reference TRBV28 and TRBJ1-1 gives the full variable domain: DVKVTQSSRYLVKRTGEKVFLECVQDMDHENMFWYRQDPGLGLRLIYFSYDVKMKEKGDIPEGYSVSREKKERFSLILESASTNQTSMYLCASRDRDRVDTEAFFGQGTRLTVV.

J is TRBJ1-5 and V is TRBV7-9; D is possibly TRBD1 (5 bases). Germline CDR1 and CDR2: SEHNR and FQNEAQ (reference sequence). This CDR3 contains 17 residues. V lost 3 bases and J lost 0, with 15 bases in between. The CDR3 DNA is TGTGCCAGCAGCTTGGGACCGACGAGAGATAGCAATCAGCCCCAGCATTTT. Translated: CASSLGPTRDSNQPQHF.

The chain carries TRBV5-4 and TRBJ1-1, with D uncertain. The V end lost 0 bases, the J end lost 5 bases, and 5 bases lay between the germline ends. This CDR3 is built from 12 residues. Germline CDR1 is SGHNT and CDR2 is YYREEE (reference sequence). This CDR3 reads CASSLGKTEAFF. CDR3 DNA sequence: TGTGCCAGCAGCTTGGGAAAGACTGAAGCTTTCTTT.

The J gene is TRBJ2-4, the V gene TRBV5-1; D tentatively fits TRBD1 or TRBD2 (7 bases each). Germline assignment: CDR1 SGHRS and CDR2 YFSETQ. With 2 bases removed from V and 6 bases from J, the gap between germline ends came to 12 bases. There are 14 residues in the CDR3. This CDR3 reads CASSFTGEGNIQYF. CDR3 nucleotides: TGCGCCAGCAGCTTTACAGGGGAGGGAAACATTCAGTACTTC.

The chain combines TRBV5-1 with TRBJ2-5; 8 bases match TRBD2. The J call may be faulty, since TRBJ2-7 better matches the DNA end. The CDR3 spans 16 residues. CDR1 and CDR2 from the germline V gene are SGHRS and YFSETQ. In DNA form, the CDR3 reads TGCGCCAGCAGCTTGGGGGGTAGCGGGACTCTCTACGAGCAGTACTTC. Translating gives CASSLGGSGTLYEQYF.